This T cell receptor (beta chain) emerged from a study of T cell responses to AZD1222 COVID-19 vaccine. Whole-study findings and limits: Regions 160-218 and 743-854 dominated among vaccine-associated CD4 TCRs spanning spike.

Libraries were prepared by immunoSEQ multiplex PCR; TCRdb keeps only in-frame clonotypes and omits some of them. The sample shows roughly 100,000 clones, 88% of them seen only once. From germline, CDR1 is WSHSY and CDR2 SAAADI. Deletions cut 0 bases from V and 5 bases from J, with 4 bases between. The CDR3 consists of 12 residues. Notes on this clone: What it binds is not known. The same CDR3 is also encoded by other DNA sequences in this sample.

The material sequenced was peripheral blood, taken on day 0 of AZD1222 vaccination. The TCR sequence derives from an adult in good health. This chain uses TRBV10-2 with TRBJ2-5, with D uncertain. The CDR3 is CASSESGETQYF. DNA of the CDR3: TGCGCCAGCAGTGAGTCGGGCGAGACCCAGTACTTC.